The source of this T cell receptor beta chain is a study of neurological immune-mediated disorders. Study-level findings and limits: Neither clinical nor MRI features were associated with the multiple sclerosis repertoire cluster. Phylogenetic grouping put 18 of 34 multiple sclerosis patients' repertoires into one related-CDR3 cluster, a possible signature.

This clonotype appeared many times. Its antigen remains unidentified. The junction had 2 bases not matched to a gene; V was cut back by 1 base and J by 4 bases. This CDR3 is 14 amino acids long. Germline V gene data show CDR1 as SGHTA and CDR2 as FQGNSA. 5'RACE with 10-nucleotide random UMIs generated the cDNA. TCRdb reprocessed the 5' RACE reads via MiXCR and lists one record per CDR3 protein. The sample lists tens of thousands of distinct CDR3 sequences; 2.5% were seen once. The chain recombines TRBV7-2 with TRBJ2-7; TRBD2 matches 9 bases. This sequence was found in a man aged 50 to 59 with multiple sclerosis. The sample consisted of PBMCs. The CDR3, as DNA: TGTGCCAGCAGCTTAGTAGCGGGGGAGTACGAGCAGTACTTC. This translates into CASSLVAGEYEQYF.